This T cell receptor beta chain derives from a study of T-cell reconstitution after alpha-beta-depleted transplantation in children. Broader study findings: Several hundred expanded graft clones reportedly gave rise to the alpha-beta T cells present about two months after transplant. Some patients' high day-60 TCRbeta diversity was attributed to recipient cells surviving conditioning. One year post-transplant, T-cell counts and diversity were largely derived from T cells produced anew.

Preparation of the TCRbeta library was carried out with unique molecular identifiers. TCRdb analysed the PCR reads with MiXCR anew, one entry per CDR3 protein. The sample contains about 440,000 distinct CDR3 sequences, about 40% of which appear only once. Germline-derived CDR1 and CDR2 are MNHNS and SASEGT. This CDR3 contains 14 residues. V dropped 6 bases and J dropped 3 bases, with 15 bases sitting between them. About this clonotype itself: The antigen is not known.

This receptor was obtained from a girl aged 2-10 years with aplastic anemia, due to receive a stem cell transplant. The source material was PBMCs, sampled before TCRalphabeta/CD19-depleted stem cell transplant. The chain uses TRBV6-1 and TRBJ2-7, with D uncertain. CDR3 sequence: CASSEKRANYEQYF. Here the CDR3 DNA reads TGTGCCAGCAGCGAGAAAAGGGCAAACTACGAGCAGTACTTC.